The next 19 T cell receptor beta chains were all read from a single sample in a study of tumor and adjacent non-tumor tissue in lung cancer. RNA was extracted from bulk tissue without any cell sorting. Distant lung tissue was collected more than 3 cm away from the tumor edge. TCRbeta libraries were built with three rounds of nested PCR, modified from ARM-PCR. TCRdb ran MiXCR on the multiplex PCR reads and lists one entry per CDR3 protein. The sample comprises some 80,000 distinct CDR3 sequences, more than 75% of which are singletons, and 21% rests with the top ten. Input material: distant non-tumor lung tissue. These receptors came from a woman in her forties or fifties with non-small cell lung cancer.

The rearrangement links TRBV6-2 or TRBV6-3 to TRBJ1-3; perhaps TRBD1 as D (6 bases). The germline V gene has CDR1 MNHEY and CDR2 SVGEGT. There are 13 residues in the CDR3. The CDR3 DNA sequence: TGTGTCATATGGGACAACTCTGGAAACACCATATATTTT. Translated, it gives CVIWDNSGNTIYF.

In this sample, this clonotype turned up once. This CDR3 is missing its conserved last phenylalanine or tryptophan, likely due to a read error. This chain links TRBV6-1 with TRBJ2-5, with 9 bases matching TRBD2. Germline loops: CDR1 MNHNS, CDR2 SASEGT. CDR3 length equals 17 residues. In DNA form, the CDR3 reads TGTGCCGGCAGCCGAAGCGAGGCGGGAGGGGGTCAAGAGACTCAGTACTCC. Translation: CAGSRSEAGGGQETQYS.

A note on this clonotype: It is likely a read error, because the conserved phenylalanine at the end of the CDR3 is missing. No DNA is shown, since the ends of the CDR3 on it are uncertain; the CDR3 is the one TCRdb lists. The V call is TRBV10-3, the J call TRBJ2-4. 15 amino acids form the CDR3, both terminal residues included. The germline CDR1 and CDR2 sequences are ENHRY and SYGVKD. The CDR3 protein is CAISEGGLAKNIQDL.

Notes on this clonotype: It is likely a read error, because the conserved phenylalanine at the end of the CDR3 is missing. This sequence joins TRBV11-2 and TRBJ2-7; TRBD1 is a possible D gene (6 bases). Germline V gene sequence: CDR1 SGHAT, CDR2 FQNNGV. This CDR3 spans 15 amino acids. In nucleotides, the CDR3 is TGTGCCGGCAGCGTCGGCAGGGGCGTGATGGACGAGCAGTACCTC. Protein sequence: CAGSVGRGVMDEQYL.

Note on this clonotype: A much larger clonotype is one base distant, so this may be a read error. CDR3 protein: CVSSPSWAARVTGELFF. The CDR3 DNA reads TGTGTCAGCAGCCCCTCGTGGGCAGCCAGGGTGACCGGGGAGCTGTTTTTT. This chain joins TRBV21-1 and TRBJ2-2; TRBD1 is the table's D call, not checked against the DNA. TRBV21-1 is an annotated pseudogene. The CDR3 is made up of 17 amino acids.

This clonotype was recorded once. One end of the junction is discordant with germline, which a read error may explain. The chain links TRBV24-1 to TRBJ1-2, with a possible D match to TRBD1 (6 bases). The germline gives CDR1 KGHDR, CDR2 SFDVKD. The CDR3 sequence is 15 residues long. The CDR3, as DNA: TGTGTCACCAGTGATACCTCGACAGGTTCCTATGGCTACACCTTC. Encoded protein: CVTSDTSTGSYGYTF.

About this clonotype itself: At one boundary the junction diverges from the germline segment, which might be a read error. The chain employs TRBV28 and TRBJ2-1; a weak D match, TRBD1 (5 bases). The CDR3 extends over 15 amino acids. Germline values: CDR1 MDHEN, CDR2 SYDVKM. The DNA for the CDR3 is TGTACCAGCAGTGCCAGGGCCTGGTCCTACAATGAGGAGTTCTTC. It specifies CTSSARAWSYNEEFF. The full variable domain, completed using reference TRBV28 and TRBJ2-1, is DVKVTQSSRYLVKRTGEKVFLECVQDMDHENMFWYRQDPGLGLRLIYFSYDVKMKEKGDIPEGYSVSREKKERFSLILESASTNQTSMYLCTSSARAWSYNEEFFGPGTRLTVL.

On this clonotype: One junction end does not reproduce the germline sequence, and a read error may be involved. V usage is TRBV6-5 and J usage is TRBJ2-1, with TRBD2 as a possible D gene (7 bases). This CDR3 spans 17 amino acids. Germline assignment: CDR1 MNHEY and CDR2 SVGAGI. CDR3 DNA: TGTGCCAACAGGCACGCCTCGGGGCGAGGGGGGGACAATGATCAGTTCTTC. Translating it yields CANRHASGRGGDNDQFF.

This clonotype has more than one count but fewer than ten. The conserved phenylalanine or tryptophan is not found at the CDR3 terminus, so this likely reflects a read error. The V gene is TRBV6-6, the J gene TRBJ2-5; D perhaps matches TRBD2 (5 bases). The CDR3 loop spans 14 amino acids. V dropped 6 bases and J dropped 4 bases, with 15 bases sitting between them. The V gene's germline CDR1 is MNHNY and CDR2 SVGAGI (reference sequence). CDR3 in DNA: TGTGCCAGCAGATACGCACGGGGTCGAGAGACCCAGTACTCC. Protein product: CASRYARGRETQYS.

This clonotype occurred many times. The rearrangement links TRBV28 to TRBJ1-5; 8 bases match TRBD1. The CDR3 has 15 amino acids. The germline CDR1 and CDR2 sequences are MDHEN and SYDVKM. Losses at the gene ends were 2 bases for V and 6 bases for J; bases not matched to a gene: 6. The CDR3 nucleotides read TGTGCCAGCAGTTTACCACAGGGGGAGGTTCAGCCCCAGCATTTT. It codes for CASSLPQGEVQPQHF. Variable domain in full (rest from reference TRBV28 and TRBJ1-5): DVKVTQSSRYLVKRTGEKVFLECVQDMDHENMFWYRQDPGLGLRLIYFSYDVKMKEKGDIPEGYSVSREKKERFSLILESASTNQTSMYLCASSLPQGEVQPQHFGDGTRLSIL.

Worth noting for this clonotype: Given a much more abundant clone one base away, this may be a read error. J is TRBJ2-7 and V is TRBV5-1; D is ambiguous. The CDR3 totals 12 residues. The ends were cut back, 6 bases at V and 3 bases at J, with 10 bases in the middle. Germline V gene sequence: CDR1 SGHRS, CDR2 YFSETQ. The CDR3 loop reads CASNVNGYEQYF. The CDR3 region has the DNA TGCGCCAGCAATGTCAATGGCTACGAGCAGTACTTC.

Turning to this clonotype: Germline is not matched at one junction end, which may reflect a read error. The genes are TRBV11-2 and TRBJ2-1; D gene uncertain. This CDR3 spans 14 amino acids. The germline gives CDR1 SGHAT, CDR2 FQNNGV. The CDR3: CASSLGSANNEQFF. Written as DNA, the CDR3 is TGTGCCAGCAGCTTAGGCAGTGCCAACAATGAGCAATTCTTC. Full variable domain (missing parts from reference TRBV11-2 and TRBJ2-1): EAGVAQSPRYKIIEKRQSVAFWCNPISGHATLYWYQQILGQGPKLLIQFQNNGVVDDSQLPKDRFSAERLKGVDSTLKIQPAKLEDSAVYLCASSLGSANNEQFFGPGTRLTVL.

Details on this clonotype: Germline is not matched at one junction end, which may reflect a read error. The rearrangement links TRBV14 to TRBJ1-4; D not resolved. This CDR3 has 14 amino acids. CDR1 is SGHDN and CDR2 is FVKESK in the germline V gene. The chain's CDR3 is CASNQDRAERKLFF. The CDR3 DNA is TGTGCCAGCAACCAAGATCGCGCAGAGAGAAAACTGTTTTTT.

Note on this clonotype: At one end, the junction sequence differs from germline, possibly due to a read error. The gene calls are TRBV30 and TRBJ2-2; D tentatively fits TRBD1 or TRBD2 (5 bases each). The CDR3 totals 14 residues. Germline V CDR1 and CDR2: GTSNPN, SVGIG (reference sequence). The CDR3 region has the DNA TGTGCCTGGAAACCTGGACTGAACACCGGGGACCTGTTTTTT. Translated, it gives CAWKPGLNTGDLFF.

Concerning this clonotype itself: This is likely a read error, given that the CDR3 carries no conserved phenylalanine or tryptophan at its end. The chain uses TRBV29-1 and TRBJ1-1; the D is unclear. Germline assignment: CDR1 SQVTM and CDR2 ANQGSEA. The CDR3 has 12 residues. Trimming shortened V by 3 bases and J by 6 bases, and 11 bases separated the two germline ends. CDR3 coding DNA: TGCAGCGTTGACAGGTCCGCGGCTGAAGCTTTCATT. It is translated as CSVDRSAAEAFI.

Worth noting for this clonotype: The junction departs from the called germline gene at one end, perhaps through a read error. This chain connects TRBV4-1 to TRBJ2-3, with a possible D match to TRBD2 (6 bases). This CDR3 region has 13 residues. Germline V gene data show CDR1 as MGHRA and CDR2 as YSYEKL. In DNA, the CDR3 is TGCACCAGTCAGGCTAGCGTCGCAGATACGCAGTATTTT. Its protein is CTSQASVADTQYF.

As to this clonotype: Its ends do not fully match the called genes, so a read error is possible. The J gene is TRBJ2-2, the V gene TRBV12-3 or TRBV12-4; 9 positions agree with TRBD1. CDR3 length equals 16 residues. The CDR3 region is CANSLGTGTNTWELFF. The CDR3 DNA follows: TGCGCCAACAGTTTAGGGACAGGGACCAACACCTGGGAGCTGTTTTTT.

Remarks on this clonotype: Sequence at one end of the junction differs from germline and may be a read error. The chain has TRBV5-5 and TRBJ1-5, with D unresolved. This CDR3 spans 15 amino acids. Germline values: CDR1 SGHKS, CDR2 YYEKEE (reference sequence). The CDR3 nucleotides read TGTGTCAGGAGCGTTAACCCGGACTGGAATCAGCTCCAGCATTTT. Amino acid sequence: CVRSVNPDWNQLQHF.

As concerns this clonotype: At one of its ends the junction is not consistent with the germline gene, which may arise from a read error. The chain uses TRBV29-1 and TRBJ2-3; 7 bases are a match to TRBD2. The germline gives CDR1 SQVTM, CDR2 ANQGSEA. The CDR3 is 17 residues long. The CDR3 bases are TGCAGCGTTGAAATCGGCAAGGCGGGAGCGAGCACAGATATGCAGTATTTT. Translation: CSVEIGKAGASTDMQYF.